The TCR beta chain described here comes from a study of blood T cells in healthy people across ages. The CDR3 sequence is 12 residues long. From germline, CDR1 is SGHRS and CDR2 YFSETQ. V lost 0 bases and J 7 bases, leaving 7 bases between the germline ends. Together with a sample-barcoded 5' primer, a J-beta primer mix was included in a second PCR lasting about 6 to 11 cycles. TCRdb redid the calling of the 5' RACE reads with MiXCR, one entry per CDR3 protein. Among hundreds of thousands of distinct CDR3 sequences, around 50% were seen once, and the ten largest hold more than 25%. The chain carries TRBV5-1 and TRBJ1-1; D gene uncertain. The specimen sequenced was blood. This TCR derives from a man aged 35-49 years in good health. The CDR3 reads CASSLDGFEAFF. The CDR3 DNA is TGCGCCAGCAGCTTGGATGGATTTGAAGCTTTCTTT.